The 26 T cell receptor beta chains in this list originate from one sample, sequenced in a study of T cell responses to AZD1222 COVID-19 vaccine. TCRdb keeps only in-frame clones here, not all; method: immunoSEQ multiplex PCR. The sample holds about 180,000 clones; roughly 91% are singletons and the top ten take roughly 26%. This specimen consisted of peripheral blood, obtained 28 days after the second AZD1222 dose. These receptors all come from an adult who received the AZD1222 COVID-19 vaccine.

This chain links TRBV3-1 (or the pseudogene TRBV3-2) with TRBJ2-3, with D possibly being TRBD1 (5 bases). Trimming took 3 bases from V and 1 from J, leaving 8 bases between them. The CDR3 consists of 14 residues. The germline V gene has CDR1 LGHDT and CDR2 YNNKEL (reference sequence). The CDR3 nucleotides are TGTGCCAGCAGCCAGGAAGGGGGCACAGATACGCAGTATTTT. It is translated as CASSQEGGTDTQYF.

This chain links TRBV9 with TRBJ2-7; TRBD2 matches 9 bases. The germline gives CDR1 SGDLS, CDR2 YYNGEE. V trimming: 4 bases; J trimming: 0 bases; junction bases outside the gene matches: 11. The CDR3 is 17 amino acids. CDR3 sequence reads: CASSPRGSGSHSYEQYF. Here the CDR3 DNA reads TGTGCCAGCAGCCCTCGGGGTAGCGGGAGCCACTCCTACGAGCAGTACTTC. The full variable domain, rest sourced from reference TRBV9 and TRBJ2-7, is DSGVTQTPKHLITATGQRVTLRCSPRSGDLSVYWYQQSLDQGLQFLIQYYNGEERAKGNILERFSAQQFPDLHSELNLSSLELGDSALYFCASSPRGSGSHSYEQYFGPGTRLTVT.

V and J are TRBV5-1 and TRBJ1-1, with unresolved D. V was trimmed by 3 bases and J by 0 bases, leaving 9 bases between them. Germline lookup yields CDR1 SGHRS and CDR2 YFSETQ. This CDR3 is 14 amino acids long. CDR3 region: CASSSNRVNTEAFF. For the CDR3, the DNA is TGCGCCAGCAGCTCTAACCGAGTGAACACTGAAGCTTTCTTT.

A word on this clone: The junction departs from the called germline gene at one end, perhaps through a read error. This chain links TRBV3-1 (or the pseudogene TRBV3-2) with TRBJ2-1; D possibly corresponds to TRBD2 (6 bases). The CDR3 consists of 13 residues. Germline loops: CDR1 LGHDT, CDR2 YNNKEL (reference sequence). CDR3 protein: CANSQGGVGEQFF. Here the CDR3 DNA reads TGTGCCAACAGCCAAGGAGGGGTAGGGGAGCAGTTCTTC.

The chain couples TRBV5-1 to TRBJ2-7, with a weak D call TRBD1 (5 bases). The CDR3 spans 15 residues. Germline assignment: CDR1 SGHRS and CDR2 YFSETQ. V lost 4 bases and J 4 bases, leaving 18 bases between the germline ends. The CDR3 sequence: CASSPAQGQLYEQYF. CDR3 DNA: TGCGCCAGCAGCCCGGCTCAGGGCCAACTTTACGAGCAGTACTTC. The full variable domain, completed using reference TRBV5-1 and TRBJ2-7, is KAGVTQTPRYLIKTRGQQVTLSCSPISGHRSVSWYQQTPGQGLQFLFEYFSETQRNKGNFPGRFSGRQFSNSRSEMNVSTLELGDSALYLCASSPAQGQLYEQYFGPGTRLTVT.

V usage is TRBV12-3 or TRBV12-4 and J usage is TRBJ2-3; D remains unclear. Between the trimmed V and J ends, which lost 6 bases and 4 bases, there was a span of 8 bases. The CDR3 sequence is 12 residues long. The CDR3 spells CASRVVSDTQYF. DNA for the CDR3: TGTGCCAGCAGGGTAGTTTCAGATACGCAGTATTTT.

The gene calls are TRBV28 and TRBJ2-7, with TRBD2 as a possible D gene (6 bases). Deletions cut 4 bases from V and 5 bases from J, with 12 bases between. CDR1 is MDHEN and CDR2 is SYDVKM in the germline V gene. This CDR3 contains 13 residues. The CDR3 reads CASSSGGRHEQYF. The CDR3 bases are TGTGCCAGCAGTTCCGGGGGTCGCCACGAGCAGTACTTC.

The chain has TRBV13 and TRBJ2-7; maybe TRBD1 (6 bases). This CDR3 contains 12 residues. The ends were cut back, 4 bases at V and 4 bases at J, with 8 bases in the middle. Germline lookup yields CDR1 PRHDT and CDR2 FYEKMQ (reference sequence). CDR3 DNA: TGTGCCAGCAGCTCTACAGGGTACGAGCAGTACTTC. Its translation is CASSSTGYEQYF.

The CDR3 region is CASSLGRIRTDTQYF. The CDR3 DNA is TGTGCCAGCAGTTTGGGGCGAATACGCACAGATACGCAGTATTTT. This chain connects TRBV28 to TRBJ2-3, with D possibly TRBD1 on 5 matching bases. V gave up 3 bases and J gave up 1 base, with 11 bases separating them. The CDR3 runs 15 residues. The germline V gene encodes CDR1 MDHEN and CDR2 SYDVKM.

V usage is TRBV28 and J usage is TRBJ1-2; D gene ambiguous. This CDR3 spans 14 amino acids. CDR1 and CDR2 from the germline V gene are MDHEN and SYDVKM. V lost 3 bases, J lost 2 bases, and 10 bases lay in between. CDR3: CASSFGLRNYGYTF. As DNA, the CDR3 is TGTGCCAGCAGTTTTGGACTCCGGAACTATGGCTACACCTTC.

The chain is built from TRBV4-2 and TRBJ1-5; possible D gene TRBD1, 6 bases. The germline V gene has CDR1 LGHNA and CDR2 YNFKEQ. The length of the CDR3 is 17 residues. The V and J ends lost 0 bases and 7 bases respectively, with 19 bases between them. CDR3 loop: CASSQDKGPRGRQPQHF. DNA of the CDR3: TGTGCCAGCAGCCAAGATAAGGGGCCCAGGGGTAGACAGCCCCAGCATTTT.

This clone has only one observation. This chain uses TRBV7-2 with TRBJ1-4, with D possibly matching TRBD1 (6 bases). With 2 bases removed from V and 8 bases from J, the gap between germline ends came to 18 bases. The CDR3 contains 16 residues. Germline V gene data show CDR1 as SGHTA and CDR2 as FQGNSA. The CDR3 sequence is CASSLRLSGVGEKLFF. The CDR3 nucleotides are TGTGCCAGCAGCTTAAGGTTGTCAGGGGTGGGCGAAAAACTGTTTTTT.

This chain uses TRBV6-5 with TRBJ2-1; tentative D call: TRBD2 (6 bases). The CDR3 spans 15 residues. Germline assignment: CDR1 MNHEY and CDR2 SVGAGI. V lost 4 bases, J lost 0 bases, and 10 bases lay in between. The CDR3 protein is CASSWDSSSYNEQFF. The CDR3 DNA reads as TGTGCCAGCAGTTGGGACTCAAGCTCCTACAATGAGCAGTTCTTC.

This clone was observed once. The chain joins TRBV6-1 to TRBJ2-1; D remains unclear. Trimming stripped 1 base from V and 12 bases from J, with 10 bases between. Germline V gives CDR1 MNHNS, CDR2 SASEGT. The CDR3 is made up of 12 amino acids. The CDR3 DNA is TGTGCCAGCAGTGAAGGGGGTAAACGGCAGTTCTTC. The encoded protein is CASSEGGKRQFF.

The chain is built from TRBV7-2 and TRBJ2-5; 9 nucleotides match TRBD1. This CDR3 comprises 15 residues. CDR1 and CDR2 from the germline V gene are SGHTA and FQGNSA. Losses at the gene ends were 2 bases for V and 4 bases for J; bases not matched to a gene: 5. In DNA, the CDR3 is TGTGCCAGCAGCTTAAGGGGACAGGGTCGAGAGACCCAGTACTTC. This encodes CASSLRGQGRETQYF.

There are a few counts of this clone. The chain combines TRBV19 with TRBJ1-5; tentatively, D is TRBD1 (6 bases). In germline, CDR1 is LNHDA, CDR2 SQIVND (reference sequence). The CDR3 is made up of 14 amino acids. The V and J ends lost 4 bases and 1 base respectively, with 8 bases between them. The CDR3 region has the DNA TGTGCCAGTAGTACCCAGGGGAGCAATCAGCCCCAGCATTTT. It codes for CASSTQGSNQPQHF.

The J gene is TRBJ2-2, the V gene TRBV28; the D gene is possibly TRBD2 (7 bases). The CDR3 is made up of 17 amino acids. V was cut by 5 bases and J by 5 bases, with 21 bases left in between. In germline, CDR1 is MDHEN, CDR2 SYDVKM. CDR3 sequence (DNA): TGTGCCAGCAGTCCGCCGGGGGCGGGAGTGAATACCGGGGAGCTGTTTTTT. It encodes CASSPPGAGVNTGELFF.

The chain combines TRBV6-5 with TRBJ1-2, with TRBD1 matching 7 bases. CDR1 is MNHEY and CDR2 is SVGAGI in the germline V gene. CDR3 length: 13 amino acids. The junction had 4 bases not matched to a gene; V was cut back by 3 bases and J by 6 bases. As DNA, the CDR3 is TGTGCCAGCAGTTATGACAGGGTCGATGGCTACACCTTC. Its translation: CASSYDRVDGYTF.

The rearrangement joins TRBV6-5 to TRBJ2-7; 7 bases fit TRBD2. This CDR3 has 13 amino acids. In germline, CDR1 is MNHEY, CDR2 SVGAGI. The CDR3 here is CVVASGPLYEQYF. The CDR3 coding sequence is TGTGTTGTGGCTAGCGGACCCCTCTACGAGCAGTACTTC.

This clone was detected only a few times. CDR3 residues: CASSLQGQPQHF. CDR3 coding DNA: TGTGCCAGCAGCCTACAGGGTCAGCCCCAGCATTTT. V is TRBV5-5 and J is TRBJ1-5; possibly TRBD1 for D (6 bases). The CDR3 runs 12 residues. Germline V lookup: CDR1 SGHKS, CDR2 YYEKEE (reference sequence). The germline V and J ends were trimmed by 4 bases and 6 bases, with 8 bases remaining between them.

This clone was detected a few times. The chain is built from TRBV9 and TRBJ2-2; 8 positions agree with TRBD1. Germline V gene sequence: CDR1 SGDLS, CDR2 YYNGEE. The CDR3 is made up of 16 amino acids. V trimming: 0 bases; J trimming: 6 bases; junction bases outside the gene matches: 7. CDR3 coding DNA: TGTGCCAGCAGCGTAGCTGGGGGACAGGTGGCCGGGGAGCTGTTTTTT. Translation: CASSVAGGQVAGELFF. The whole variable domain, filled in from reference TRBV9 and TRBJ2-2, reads DSGVTQTPKHLITATGQRVTLRCSPRSGDLSVYWYQQSLDQGLQFLIQYYNGEERAKGNILERFSAQQFPDLHSELNLSSLELGDSALYFCASSVAGGQVAGELFFGEGSRLTVL.

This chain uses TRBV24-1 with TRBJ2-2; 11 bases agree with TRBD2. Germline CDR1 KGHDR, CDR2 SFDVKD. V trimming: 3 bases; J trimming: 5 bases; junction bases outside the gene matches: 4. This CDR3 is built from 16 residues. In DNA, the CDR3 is TGTGCCACCAGTGATCCTACTAGCGGGAGTACCGGGGAGCTGTTTTTT. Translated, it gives CATSDPTSGSTGELFF.

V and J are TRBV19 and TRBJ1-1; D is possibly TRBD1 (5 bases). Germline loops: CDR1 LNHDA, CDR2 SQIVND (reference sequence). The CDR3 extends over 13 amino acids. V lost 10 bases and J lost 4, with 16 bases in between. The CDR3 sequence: CATGPQGFTEAFF. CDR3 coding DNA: TGTGCCACCGGGCCGCAGGGTTTCACTGAAGCTTTCTTT.

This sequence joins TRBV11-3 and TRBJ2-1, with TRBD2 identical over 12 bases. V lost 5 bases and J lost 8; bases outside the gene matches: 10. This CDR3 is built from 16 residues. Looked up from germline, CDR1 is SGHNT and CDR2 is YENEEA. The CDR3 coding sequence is TGTGCCAGCAGCGACCTAGCGGGAGGGCCGGGTGATGAGCAGTTCTTC. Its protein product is CASSDLAGGPGDEQFF.

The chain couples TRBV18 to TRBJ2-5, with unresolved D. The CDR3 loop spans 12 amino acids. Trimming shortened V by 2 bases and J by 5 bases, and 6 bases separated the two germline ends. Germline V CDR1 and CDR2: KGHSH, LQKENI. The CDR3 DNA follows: TGTGCCAGCTCACCAGGGCCGGAGACCCAGTACTTC. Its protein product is CASSPGPETQYF.

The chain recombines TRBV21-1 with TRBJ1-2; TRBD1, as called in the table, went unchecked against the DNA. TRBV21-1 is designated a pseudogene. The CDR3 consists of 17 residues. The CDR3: CASSSRGQVGCEVGYTF. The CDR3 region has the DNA TGTGCCAGCAGCTCCAGGGGCCAGGTTGGGTGTGAAGTTGGCTACACCTTC.